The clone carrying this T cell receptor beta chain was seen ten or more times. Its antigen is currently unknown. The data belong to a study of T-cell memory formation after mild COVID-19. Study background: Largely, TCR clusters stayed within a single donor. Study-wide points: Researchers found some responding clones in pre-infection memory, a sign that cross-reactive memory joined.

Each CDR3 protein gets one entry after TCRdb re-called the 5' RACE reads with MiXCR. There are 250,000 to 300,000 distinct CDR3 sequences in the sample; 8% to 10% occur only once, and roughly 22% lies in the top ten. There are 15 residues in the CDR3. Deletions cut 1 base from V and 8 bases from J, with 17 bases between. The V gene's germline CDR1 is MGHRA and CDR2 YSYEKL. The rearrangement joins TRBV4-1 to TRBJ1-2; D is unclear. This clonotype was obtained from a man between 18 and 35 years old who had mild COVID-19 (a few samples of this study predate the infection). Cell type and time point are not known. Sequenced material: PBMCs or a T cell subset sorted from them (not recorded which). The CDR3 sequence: CASSQATGRGKGYTF. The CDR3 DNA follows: TGCGCCAGCAGCCAAGCTACGGGCAGAGGAAAGGGCTACACCTTC.